This T cell receptor beta chain stems from a study of cytomegalovirus exposure and HLA in healthy donors. Study findings and constraints: 164 TCR beta chains were listed as cytomegalovirus-associated.

Comments on this clone: Its antigen is not identified.

Researchers ran the PCR with 60 Vbeta and 13 Jbeta primers. In the authors' workflow: In a later analysis, 60 million to 90 million unique TCR beta chains included roughly 11 million shared by two or more donors. Here immunoSEQ multiplex PCR was the method, and the copy in TCRdb shows in-frame clones only, minus some. V, J and clone size are taken as reported in that table, and D and trimming were inferred from the DNA itself. The listing records roughly 55,000 clones. V was clipped by 7 bases and J by 9 bases, with 15 bases between them. The CDR3 covers 12 residues. Germline CDR1 and CDR2: SGHTA and FQGNSA.

The J gene is TRBJ1-2, the V gene TRBV7-2; a weak D match, TRBD1 (5 bases). The sequenced material came from PBMCs. The sequence derives from a man in his forties or fifties in good health and CMV-seropositive. CDR3 region: CASILDRLSYTF. The CDR3 coding sequence is TGTGCCAGCATCCTCGACAGACTCAGCTACACCTTC.